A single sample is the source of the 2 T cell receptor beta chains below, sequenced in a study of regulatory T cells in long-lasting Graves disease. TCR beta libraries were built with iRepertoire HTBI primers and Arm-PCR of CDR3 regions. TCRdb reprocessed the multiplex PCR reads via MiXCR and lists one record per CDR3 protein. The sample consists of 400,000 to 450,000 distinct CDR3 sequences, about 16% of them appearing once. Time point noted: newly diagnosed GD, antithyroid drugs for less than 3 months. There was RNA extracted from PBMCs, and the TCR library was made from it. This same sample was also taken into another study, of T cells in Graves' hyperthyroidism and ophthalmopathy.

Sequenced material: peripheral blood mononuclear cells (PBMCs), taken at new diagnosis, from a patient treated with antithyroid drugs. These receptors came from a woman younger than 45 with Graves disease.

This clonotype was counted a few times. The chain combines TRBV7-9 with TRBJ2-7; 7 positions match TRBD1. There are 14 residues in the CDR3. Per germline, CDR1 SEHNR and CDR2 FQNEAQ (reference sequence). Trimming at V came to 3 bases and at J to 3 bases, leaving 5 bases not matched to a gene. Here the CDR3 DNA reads TGTGCCAGCAGCTTCCCAGGGGGACACTACGAGCAGTACTTC. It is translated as CASSFPGGHYEQYF.

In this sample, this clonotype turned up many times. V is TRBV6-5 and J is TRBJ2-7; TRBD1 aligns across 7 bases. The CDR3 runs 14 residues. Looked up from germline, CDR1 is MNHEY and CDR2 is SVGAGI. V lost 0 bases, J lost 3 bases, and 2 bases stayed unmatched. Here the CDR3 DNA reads TGTGCCAGCAGTTACTCCCGGGACAGCTACGAGCAGTACTTC. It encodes CASSYSRDSYEQYF.